The 2 T cell receptor beta chains below were found in one sample sequenced in a study of CD8 T cells in ankylosing spondylitis. Their specific antigens are unknown. Regarding the study as a whole: Made up of roughly 8 highly homologous variants, a TCR beta motif appeared characteristic of ankylosing spondylitis blood.

TCRdb ran MiXCR on the 5' RACE reads and lists one entry per CDR3 protein. The sample consists of more than 600,000 distinct CDR3 sequences, under 20% of them appearing once. The sample taken for sequencing was blood, either unsorted or a sorted T cell fraction (not recorded which). The receptors were gathered from a male donor with ankylosing spondylitis.

This chain uses TRBV4-1 with TRBJ2-7; D ambiguous. Germline V gene lookup returns CDR1 MGHRA and CDR2 YSYEKL. V was shortened by 0 bases and J by 5 bases, with 14 bases between the two germline ends. The CDR3 is made up of 15 amino acids. The CDR3 coding sequence is TGCGCCAGCAGCCAAGATCCTGTCTTCGGAAACGAGCAGTACTTC. Its protein product is CASSQDPVFGNEQYF.

A few counts support this clonotype. The gene calls are TRBV20-1 and TRBJ1-2, with D unresolved. The CDR3 contains 14 residues. Germline loops: CDR1 DFQATT, CDR2 SNEGSKA (reference sequence). The germline V and J ends were trimmed by 0 bases and 6 bases, with 14 bases remaining between them. This CDR3 reads CSARDRSLNDGYTF. CDR3 in DNA: TGCAGTGCTAGAGACAGGTCCCTAAATGATGGCTACACCTTC.